Shown below are 26 T cell receptor beta chains from a single sample sequenced in a study of OX40 agonist ivuxolimab in advanced cancers. Only in-frame clones appear in the TCRdb table, and some are missing; sequencing was by immunoSEQ multiplex PCR. The sample yields tens of thousands of clones, about 88% seen once. This specimen was CD4+ or CD8+ T cells sorted from blood, taken in a trial of the OX40 agonist ivuxolimab. The source of these receptors is an adult with an advanced solid tumor such as melanoma, head and neck, liver or kidney cancer.

This chain joins TRBV27 and TRBJ2-1; no definite D call. Germline lookup yields CDR1 MNHEY and CDR2 SMNVEV (reference sequence). Trimming took off 6 bases at V and 9 bases at J, with 12 bases between the two ends. The CDR3 sequence is 12 residues long. The CDR3 DNA reads TGTGCCAGCAGGGCTTCCTACGGTGAGCAGTTCTTC. Protein sequence: CASRASYGEQFF.

This chain uses TRBV27 with TRBJ1-1; D remains ambiguous. V gave up 2 bases and J gave up 3 bases, with 7 bases separating them. The CDR3 loop spans 13 amino acids. Germline CDR1 reads MNHEY; CDR2 reads SMNVEV (reference sequence). For the CDR3, the DNA is TGTGCCAGCAGTTTAACCTTGGACACTGAAGCTTTCTTT. Its translation is CASSLTLDTEAFF.

This clone was seen only a few times. The rearrangement uses TRBV5-4 and TRBJ1-2, with no clear D. The germline V gene encodes CDR1 SGHNT and CDR2 YYREEE (reference sequence). V was trimmed by 7 bases and J by 2 bases, leaving 9 bases between them. The CDR3 contains 12 residues. CDR3 nucleotides: TGTGCCAGCTACGGGGTGAACTATGGCTACACCTTC. This translates into CASYGVNYGYTF. The full variable domain, with the rest looked up from reference TRBV5-4 and TRBJ1-2, is ETGVTQSPTHLIKTRGQQVTLRCSSQSGHNTVSWYQQALGQGPQFIFQYYREEENGRGNFPPRFSGLQFPNYSSELNVNALELDDSALYLCASYGVNYGYTFGSGTRLTVV.

The V gene is TRBV2, the J gene TRBJ2-1; the D is unclear. The CDR3 contains 14 residues. Trimming removed 4 bases at V and 2 bases at J, with 9 bases between. The germline V gene has CDR1 SNHLY and CDR2 FYNNEI. The CDR3 sequence is CASSVNSPYNEQFF. The CDR3, as DNA: TGTGCCAGCAGTGTTAACTCCCCCTACAATGAGCAGTTCTTC.

This clone was observed a few times. The chain combines TRBV6-5 with TRBJ1-2, with 10 positions matching TRBD1. Trimming cost V 1 base and J 3 bases; bases outside gene matches: 2. Germline V gene lookup returns CDR1 MNHEY and CDR2 SVGAGI. The CDR3 extends over 15 amino acids. The chain's CDR3 is CASSYWGTGDYGYTF. The CDR3, as DNA: TGTGCCAGCAGTTACTGGGGGACAGGGGACTATGGCTACACCTTC.

The chain has TRBV27 and TRBJ1-1, with a weak D call TRBD1 (6 bases). Germline V gives CDR1 MNHEY, CDR2 SMNVEV (reference sequence). The CDR3 spans 12 residues. V was cut by 8 bases and J by 13 bases, with 20 bases left in between. The CDR3 region has the DNA TGTGCCAGCGGCCCTGGGGGCCAGGTAGGTTTCTTT. Protein: CASGPGGQVGFF.

The chain couples TRBV7-9 to TRBJ1-4; 7 bases align to TRBD1. Germline CDR1 reads SEHNR; CDR2 reads FQNEAQ (reference sequence). Losses at the gene ends were 0 bases for V and 7 bases for J; bases not matched to a gene: 5. CDR3 length: 15 amino acids. This chain's CDR3 is CASSLARQGAEKLFF. The CDR3 region has the DNA TGTGCCAGCAGCTTAGCTAGACAGGGTGCTGAAAAACTGTTTTTT.

Only one count was recorded for this clone. V is TRBV7-2 and J is TRBJ1-4; weak D call: TRBD1 (6 bases). CDR1 is SGHTA, CDR2 FQGNSA, per germline. This CDR3 has 14 residues. With 5 bases removed from V and 5 bases from J, the gap between germline ends came to 12 bases. CDR3 nucleotide sequence: TGTGCCAGCAGCCCCGGACAGATGAATGAAAAACTGTTTTTT. This translates into CASSPGQMNEKLFF.

The chain links TRBV11-2 to TRBJ2-2; D assignment may be TRBD1 or TRBD2 (6 bases each). The V gene's germline CDR1 is SGHAT and CDR2 FQNNGV. CDR3 size: 16 residues. The V gene lost 6 bases and the J gene lost 0 bases, with 14 bases spanning the gap. CDR3 loop: CASRQLGGSNTGELFF. Here the CDR3 DNA reads TGTGCCAGCAGACAGCTGGGGGGCTCGAACACCGGGGAGCTGTTTTTT.

DNA of the CDR3: TGTGCCAGCAGCTTGGGGGCCGGGACTGTTACAGATACGCAGTATTTT. Amino acid sequence: CASSLGAGTVTDTQYF. V and J are TRBV5-5 and TRBJ2-3; D is possibly TRBD2 (6 bases). CDR3 length: 16 amino acids. The germline gives CDR1 SGHKS, CDR2 YYEKEE (reference sequence). V was pared by 0 bases and J by 3 bases, with 14 bases between. Filled out from reference TRBV5-5 and TRBJ2-3, the complete variable domain reads DAGVTQSPTHLIKTRGQQVTLRCSPISGHKSVSWYQQVLGQGPQFIFQYYEKEERGRGNFPDRFSARQFPNYSSELNVNALLLGDSALYLCASSLGAGTVTDTQYFGPGTRLTVL.

This clone has ten or more counts. CDR3 protein: CASGRGGHRSSYTF. CDR3 coding DNA: TGTGCCAGTGGGAGAGGGGGACACCGCAGTAGCTACACCTTC. The chain employs TRBV2 and TRBJ1-2, with TRBD1 as a possible D gene (6 bases). CDR1 is SNHLY, CDR2 FYNNEI, per germline. The CDR3 loop spans 14 amino acids. With 9 bases removed from V and 9 bases from J, the gap between germline ends came to 23 bases.

J is TRBJ2-1 and V is TRBV14; TRBD2 agrees at 14 bases. V was pared by 1 base and J by 6 bases, with 2 bases of the junction left unmatched. In germline, CDR1 is SGHDN, CDR2 FVKESK. CDR3 length: 16 amino acids. DNA of the CDR3: TGTGCCAGCAGCCAAGGACTAGCGGGAGGGACCAATGAGCAGTTCTTC. Translating gives CASSQGLAGGTNEQFF.

The gene calls are TRBV30 and TRBJ2-1; 8 bases agree with TRBD2. Unmatched junction bases numbered 12, after V lost 0 bases and J lost 8 bases. This CDR3 has 16 residues. Germline CDR1 reads GTSNPN; CDR2 reads SVGIG (reference sequence). CDR3 DNA: TGTGCCTGGAGTGTAGGGACTAGTCGCAGGGTCGATGAGCAGTTCTTC. Translation: CAWSVGTSRRVDEQFF.

About this clone itself: Likely a read error: the CDR3 ends without its conserved phenylalanine or tryptophan. The chain carries TRBV28 and TRBJ1-1; the match to TRBD1 covers 8 bases. Losses at the gene ends were 8 bases for V and 5 bases for J; bases not matched to a gene: 13. Germline V CDR1 and CDR2: MDHEN, SYDVKM. This CDR3 region has 15 residues. CDR3 sequence: CASGGLTGARTEAFL. The DNA for the CDR3 is TGTGCCAGCGGGGGACTGACAGGGGCCCGGACTGAAGCTTTCCTT.

This clone was found a few times. The rearrangement links TRBV9 to TRBJ2-7; D might be TRBD2 (6 bases). From germline, CDR1 is SGDLS and CDR2 YYNGEE. Trimming pared 4 bases from V and 0 bases from J, leaving 14 bases between. This CDR3 is 15 amino acids long. The DNA for the CDR3 is TGTGCCAGCAGCACTGCCCCGGGACTCTCCTACGAGCAGTACTTC. This translates into CASSTAPGLSYEQYF.

V usage is TRBV6-1 and J usage is TRBJ1-5; D remains ambiguous. V was pared by 8 bases and J by 5 bases, with 13 bases between. Germline CDR1 reads MNHNS; CDR2 reads SASEGT. CDR3 size: 13 residues. CDR3 coding DNA: TGTGCCAGCCGAAAGACGCTTGATCAGCCCCAGCATTTT. Translation gives CASRKTLDQPQHF.

This chain joins TRBV4-1 and TRBJ2-2; D is possibly TRBD2 (6 bases). The CDR3 is 17 residues long. The germline CDR1 and CDR2 sequences are MGHRA and YSYEKL. V lost 3 bases and J 4 bases, leaving 18 bases between the germline ends. This CDR3 is CASSQPKEGPRTGELFF. The CDR3 region has the DNA TGCGCCAGCAGCCAGCCTAAGGAGGGCCCTCGCACCGGGGAGCTGTTTTTT.

A few counts support this clone. This chain links TRBV19 with TRBJ2-7; maybe TRBD2 (7 bases). Trimming pared 6 bases from V and 8 bases from J, leaving 20 bases between. Germline CDR1 LNHDA, CDR2 SQIVND (reference sequence). The length of the CDR3 is 14 residues. The CDR3 here is CASRGGGQGSQQYF. Here the CDR3 DNA reads TGTGCCAGTAGAGGGGGGGGCCAGGGAAGTCAGCAGTACTTC.

This clone was detected only a few times. The J gene is TRBJ2-7, the V gene TRBV7-3, with D uncertain. CDR1 is SGHTA, CDR2 FQGTGA, per germline. Trimming removed 4 bases from V and 4 bases from J, with 11 bases in between. The CDR3 runs to 13 residues. CDR3 coding DNA: TGTGCCAGCAGCTCCCAGGACGGATACGAGCAGTACTTC. Amino acids: CASSSQDGYEQYF.

The count of this clone is one. The chain joins TRBV27 to TRBJ2-5; 9 bases are shared with TRBD2. The CDR3 is made up of 15 amino acids. Trimming removed 4 bases from V and 7 bases from J; junction bases left unmatched: 10. Germline V CDR1 and CDR2: MNHEY, SMNVEV (reference sequence). The CDR3 reads CASSSASGTGGTQYF. The CDR3 DNA follows: TGTGCCAGCAGTTCGGCTAGCGGGACTGGGGGGACCCAGTACTTC.

The chain carries TRBV7-2 and TRBJ1-4; 8 bases line up with TRBD1. The germline gives CDR1 SGHTA, CDR2 FQGNSA. Trimming cost V 5 bases and J 7 bases; bases outside gene matches: 3. The CDR3 totals 13 residues. CDR3 DNA sequence: TGTGCCAGCAGCCGGGGACAGGTTGAAAAACTGTTTTTT. Translating it yields CASSRGQVEKLFF. Full variable domain (remainder filled in from reference TRBV7-2 and TRBJ1-4): GAGVSQSPSNKVTEKGKDVELRCDPISGHTALYWYRQSLGQGLEFLIYFQGNSAPDKSGLPSDRFSAERTGGSVSTLTIQRTQQEDSAVYLCASSRGQVEKLFFGSGTQLSVL.

V usage is TRBV6-5 and J usage is TRBJ2-5; 8 nucleotides match TRBD1. This CDR3 contains 14 residues. V trimming: 6 bases; J trimming: 2 bases; junction bases outside the gene matches: 5. CDR1 is MNHEY and CDR2 is SVGAGI in the germline V gene. The CDR3 reads CASRGDRLQETQYF. Here the CDR3 DNA reads TGTGCCAGCAGGGGGGACAGGCTACAAGAGACCCAGTACTTC.

Sample share makes this clone medium-sized. The rearrangement joins TRBV7-9 to TRBJ1-5, with 8 bases identical to TRBD1. V shed 1 base, J shed 3 bases, and the junction held 8 bases outside the gene matches. The CDR3 extends over 17 amino acids. The germline CDR1 and CDR2 sequences are SEHNR and FQNEAQ (reference sequence). CDR3 DNA sequence: TGTGCCAGCAGCTTAGAGGCAGGGGGCGGCTTCAATCAGCCCCAGCATTTT. As protein: CASSLEAGGGFNQPQHF.

CDR3 coding DNA: TGTGCCAGCAGCCCCTCGAGGGGTAGCGGTACGCAGTATTTT. It translates to CASSPSRGSGTQYF. The gene calls are TRBV13 and TRBJ2-3, with a tentative D call TRBD2 (6 bases). Germline V gene data show CDR1 as PRHDT and CDR2 as FYEKMQ (reference sequence). The CDR3 is made up of 14 amino acids. V was pared by 5 bases and J by 8 bases, with 17 bases between. Full variable domain (remainder filled in from reference TRBV13 and TRBJ2-3): AAGVIQSPRHLIKEKRETATLKCYPIPRHDTVYWYQQGPGQDPQFLISFYEKMQSDKGSIPDRFSAQQFSDYHSELNMSSLELGDSALYFCASSPSRGSGTQYFGPGTRLTVL.

The chain couples TRBV6-5 to TRBJ2-1, with D unclear. Trimming shortened V by 6 bases and J by 5 bases, and 14 bases separated the two germline ends. CDR3 length: 14 amino acids. Germline CDR1 reads MNHEY; CDR2 reads SVGAGI. In DNA, the CDR3 is TGTGCCAGCAGAGTCACGCCGGGCCACAATGAGCAGTTCTTC. This encodes CASRVTPGHNEQFF.

There are a few counts of this clone. This chain connects TRBV6-1 to TRBJ1-1, with D unresolved. V was trimmed by 8 bases and J by 0 bases, leaving 7 bases between them. CDR3 length: 12 residues. Per germline, CDR1 MNHNS and CDR2 SASEGT. The CDR3 loop is CASLGLNTEAFF. The CDR3 DNA sequence: TGTGCCAGCCTGGGCTTGAACACTGAAGCTTTCTTT.